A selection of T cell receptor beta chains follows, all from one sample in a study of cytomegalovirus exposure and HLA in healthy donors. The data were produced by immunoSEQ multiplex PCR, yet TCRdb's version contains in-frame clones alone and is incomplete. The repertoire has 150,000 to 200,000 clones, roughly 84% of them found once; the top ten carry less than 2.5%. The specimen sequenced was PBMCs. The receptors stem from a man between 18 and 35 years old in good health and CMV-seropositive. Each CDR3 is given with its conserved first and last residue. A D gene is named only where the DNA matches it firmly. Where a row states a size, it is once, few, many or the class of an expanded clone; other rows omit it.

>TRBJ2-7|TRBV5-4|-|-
CASSFDSLSYEQYF
TGTGCCAGCAGCTTCGACAGTCTTTCCTACGAGCAGTACTTC
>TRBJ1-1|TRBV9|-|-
CASSARMNTEAFF
TGTGCCAGCAGCGCCCGTATGAACACTGAAGCTTTCTTT
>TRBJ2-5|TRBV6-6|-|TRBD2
CATYEGTSGGQETQYF
TGTGCCACCTATGAGGGGACTAGCGGGGGCCAAGAGACCCAGTACTTC
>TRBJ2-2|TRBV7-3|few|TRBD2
CASSGGRGANTGELFF
TGTGCCAGCAGCGGCGGGCGGGGGGCCAACACCGGGGAGCTGTTTTTT
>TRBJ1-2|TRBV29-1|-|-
CSVREGGNRGYTF
TGCAGCGTTCGGGAGGGGGGGAATCGGGGCTACACCTTC
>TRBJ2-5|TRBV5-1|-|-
CASRPLQGSETQYF
TGCGCCAGCAGACCACTACAGGGCAGCGAGACCCAGTACTTC
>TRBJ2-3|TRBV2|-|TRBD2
CASRDTSGADTQYF
TGTGCCAGCAGGGATACTAGCGGGGCAGATACGCAGTATTTT
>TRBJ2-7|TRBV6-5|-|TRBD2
CASRLAASYEQYF
TGTGCCAGCAGACTAGCGGCCTCCTACGAGCAGTACTTC
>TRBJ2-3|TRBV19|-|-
CASREGVDTQYF
TGTGCCAGTAGAGAGGGGGTGGATACGCAGTATTTT
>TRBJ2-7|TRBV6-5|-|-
CASSRTGLSYEQYF
TGTGCCAGCAGTAGAACGGGTCTTTCCTACGAGCAGTACTTC
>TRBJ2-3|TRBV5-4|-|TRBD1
CASSLRDRPPDTQYF
TGTGCCAGCAGCTTGAGGGACAGGCCACCAGATACGCAGTATTTT
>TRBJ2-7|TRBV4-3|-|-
CASSQAPGEGYEQYF
TGCGCCAGCAGCCAAGCTCCAGGGGAGGGATACGAGCAGTACTTC
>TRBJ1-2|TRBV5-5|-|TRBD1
CASSIRGRYGYTF
TGTGCCAGCAGCATCAGGGGGCGGTATGGCTACACCTTC
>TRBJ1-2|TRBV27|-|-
CASSPLLGEANYGYTF
TGTGCCAGCAGTCCTCTGTTAGGGGAAGCTAACTATGGCTACACCTTC
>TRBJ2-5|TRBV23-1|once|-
CASSQIPGVYEETQYF
TGCGCCAGCAGTCAAATCCCAGGGGTTTACGAAGAGACCCAGTACTTC
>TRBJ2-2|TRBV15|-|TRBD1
CATSRNRGPGELFF
TGTGCCACCAGCAGAAACAGGGGTCCCGGGGAGCTGTTTTTT
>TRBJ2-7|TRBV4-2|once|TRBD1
CASSQSTGGSHEQYF
TGTGCCAGCAGCCAGTCGACAGGGGGCTCCCACGAGCAGTACTTC
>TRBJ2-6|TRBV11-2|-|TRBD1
CASRGQGSGANVLTF
TGTGCCAGCAGGGGACAGGGCTCCGGGGCCAACGTCCTGACTTTC
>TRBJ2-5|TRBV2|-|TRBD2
CASSGGSGGPQETQYF
TGTGCCAGCAGTGGGGGGAGCGGGGGGCCACAAGAGACCCAGTACTTC
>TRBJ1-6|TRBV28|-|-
CASSTPYNSPLHF
TGTGCCAGCAGTACTCCTTATAATTCACCCCTCCACTTT
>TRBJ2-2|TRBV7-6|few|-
CASSLAPGVTNTGELFF
TGTGCCAGCAGCTTAGCGCCAGGGGTTACGAACACCGGGGAGCTGTTTTTT
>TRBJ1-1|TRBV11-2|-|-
CASKWMGGNTEAFF
TGTGCCAGCAAATGGATGGGGGGGAACACTGAAGCTTTCTTT
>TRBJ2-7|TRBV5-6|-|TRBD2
CASSSSGGPFYEQYF
TGTGCCAGCAGCTCGAGCGGGGGACCCTTTTACGAGCAGTACTTC
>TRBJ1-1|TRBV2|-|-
CASSAIGERIVAFF
TGTGCCAGCAGTGCGATCGGGGAGCGGATAGTAGCTTTCTTT
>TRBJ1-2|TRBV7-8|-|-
CASSLVGQNYGYTF
TGTGCCAGCAGCTTAGTTGGACAAAACTATGGCTACACCTTC
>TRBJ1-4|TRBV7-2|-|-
CASSPSGGATNEKLFF
TGTGCCAGCAGCCCTAGCGGGGGCGCGACTAATGAAAAACTGTTTTTT
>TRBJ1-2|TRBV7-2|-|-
CASSSSRNTGLNPYGYTF
TGTGCCAGCAGCTCGTCCCGAAATACAGGGTTGAATCCCTATGGCTACACCTTC
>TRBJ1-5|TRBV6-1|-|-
CASRGTSGGNQPQHF
TGTGCCAGCAGAGGTACGTCGGGGGGCAATCAGCCCCAGCATTTT
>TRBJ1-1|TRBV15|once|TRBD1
CATSREGGGVAFF
TGTGCCACCAGCAGAGAAGGGGGCGGGGTGGCTTTCTTT
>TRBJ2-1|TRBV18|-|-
CASSPLGDEQFF
TGTGCCAGCTCACCCCTCGGGGATGAGCAGTTCTTC
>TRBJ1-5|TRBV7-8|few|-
CASSPSGGGGRPQHF
TGTGCCAGCAGCCCCTCGGGCGGGGGGGGAAGGCCCCAGCATTTT
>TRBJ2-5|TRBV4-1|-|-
CASSQVPSRDQYF
TGCGCCAGCAGCCAAGTTCCTAGCCGGGACCAGTACTTC
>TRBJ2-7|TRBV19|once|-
CATSKGYRSYEQYF
TGTGCCACCTCCAAGGGGTATAGATCATACGAGCAGTACTTC
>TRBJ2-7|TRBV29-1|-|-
CSVVKNTGLGSNEQYF
TGCAGCGTGGTCAAAAATACAGGGTTAGGAAGCAACGAGCAGTACTTC
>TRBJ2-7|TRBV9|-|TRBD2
CASSLGRTSSYEQYF
TGTGCCAGCAGCCTGGGACGGACTAGCTCCTACGAGCAGTACTTC
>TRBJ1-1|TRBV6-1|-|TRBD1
CASSPLRQGAEAFF
TGTGCCAGCAGCCCTCTCCGACAGGGCGCTGAGGCTTTCTTT
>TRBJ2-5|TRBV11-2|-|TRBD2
CASSTRTSMETQYF
TGTGCCAGCAGCACCCGGACTAGCATGGAGACCCAGTACTTC
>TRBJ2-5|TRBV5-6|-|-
CASSLAIQETQYF
TGTGCCAGCAGCTTGGCCATCCAAGAGACCCAGTACTTC
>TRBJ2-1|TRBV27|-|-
CASSDGTPDPNEQFF
TGTGCCAGCAGTGACGGGACTCCGGACCCAAATGAGCAGTTCTTC
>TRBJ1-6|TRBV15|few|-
CATSRDGGSPLHF
TGTGCCACCAGCAGAGATGGGGGCTCACCCCTCCACTTT
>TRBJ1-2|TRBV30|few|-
CAWSLGGANYGYTF
TGTGCCTGGAGTTTGGGAGGGGCTAACTATGGCTACACCTTC
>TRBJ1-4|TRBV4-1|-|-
CASSQDRWEVDKPEKLFF
TGCGCCAGCAGCCAAGATAGGTGGGAGGTGGACAAACCCGAAAAACTGTTTTTT
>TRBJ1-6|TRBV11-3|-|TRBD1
CASSLLTGVSPLHF
TGTGCCAGCAGCTTATTAACAGGGGTATCACCCCTCCACTTT
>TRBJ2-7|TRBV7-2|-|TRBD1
CASSQQRGHYEQYF
TGTGCCAGCAGCCAACAGAGGGGGCACTACGAGCAGTACTTC
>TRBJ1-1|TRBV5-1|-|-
CASSLGGLKNTEAFF
TGCGCCAGCAGCTTGGGAGGACTCAAAAACACTGAAGCTTTCTTT
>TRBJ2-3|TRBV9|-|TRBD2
CASSVAGSGGTDTQYF
TGTGCCAGCAGCGTAGCTGGTAGCGGGGGCACAGATACGCAGTATTTT
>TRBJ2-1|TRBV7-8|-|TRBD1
CASWDREGYNEQFF
TGTGCCAGCTGGGACAGGGAAGGCTACAATGAGCAGTTCTTC
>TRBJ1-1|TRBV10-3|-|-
CAIRGQNTEAFF
TGTGCCATCAGGGGACAAAACACTGAAGCTTTCTTT
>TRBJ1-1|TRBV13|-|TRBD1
CASSNSRTGGTEAFF
TGTGCCAGCAGCAATAGTCGGACAGGGGGGACTGAAGCTTTCTTT
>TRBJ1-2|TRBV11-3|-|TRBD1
CASSLDTGDGYTF
TGTGCCAGCAGCTTAGATACAGGGGATGGCTACACCTTC
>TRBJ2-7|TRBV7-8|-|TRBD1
CASSLTGGEQYF
TGTGCCAGCAGCTTGACAGGGGGCGAGCAGTACTTC
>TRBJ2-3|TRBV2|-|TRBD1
CASSESRGLTDTQYF
TGTGCCAGCAGTGAGTCGAGGGGGCTCACAGATACGCAGTATTTT
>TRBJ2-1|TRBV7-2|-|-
CASTPLRQDNEQFF
TGTGCCAGCACACCCCTGCGACAAGACAATGAGCAGTTCTTC
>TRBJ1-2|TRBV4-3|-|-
CASSQELGYGYTF
TGCGCCAGCAGCCAAGAACTCGGCTATGGCTACACCTTC
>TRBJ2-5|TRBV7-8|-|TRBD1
CASSLGTGAVETQYF
TGTGCCAGCAGTCTCGGGACAGGGGCTGTGGAGACCCAGTACTTC
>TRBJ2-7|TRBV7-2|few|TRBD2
CASSSTGTSGYEQYF
TGTGCCAGCAGCTCCACCGGGACTAGCGGCTACGAGCAGTACTTC
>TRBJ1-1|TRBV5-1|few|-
CASSPGGGDGTEAFF
TGCGCCAGCAGCCCGGGAGGGGGTGATGGCACTGAAGCTTTCTTT
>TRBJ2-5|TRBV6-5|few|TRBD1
CASRKGGTGGQTQYF
TGTGCCAGCAGGAAAGGCGGGACAGGGGGACAGACCCAGTACTTC
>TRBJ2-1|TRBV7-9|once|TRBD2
CASSPRLAGGNEQFF
TGTGCCAGCAGCCCTCGACTAGCGGGGGGGAATGAGCAGTTCTTC
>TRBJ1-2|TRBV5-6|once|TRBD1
CASSYRDRDYGYTF
TGTGCCAGCAGCTACCGGGACAGGGACTATGGCTACACCTTC